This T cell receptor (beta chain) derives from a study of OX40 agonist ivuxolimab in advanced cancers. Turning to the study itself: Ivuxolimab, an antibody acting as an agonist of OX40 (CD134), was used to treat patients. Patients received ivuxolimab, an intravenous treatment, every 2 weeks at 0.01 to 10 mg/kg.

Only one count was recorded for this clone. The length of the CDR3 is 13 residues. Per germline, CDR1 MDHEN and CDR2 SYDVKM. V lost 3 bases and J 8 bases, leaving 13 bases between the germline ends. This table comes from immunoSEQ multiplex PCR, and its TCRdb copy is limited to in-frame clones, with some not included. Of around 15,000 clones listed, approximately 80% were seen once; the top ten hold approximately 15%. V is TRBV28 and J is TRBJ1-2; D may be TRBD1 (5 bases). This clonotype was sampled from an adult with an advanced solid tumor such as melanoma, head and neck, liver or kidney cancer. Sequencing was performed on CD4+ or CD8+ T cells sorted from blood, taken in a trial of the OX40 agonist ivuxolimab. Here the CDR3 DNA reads TGTGCCAGCAGTTTTAGCGGGGGATCGGGCTACACCTTC. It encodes CASSFSGGSGYTF.